This T cell receptor (beta chain) was recorded in a study of blood T cell repertoires in COVID-19. In the study overall: T cells, B-cell-depleted T cells, or PBMCs provided the cDNA or gDNA that served as material.

Original analysis: Amplification of reference gene primers was used by the study to estimate nucleated cell counts. Method: immunoSEQ multiplex PCR; TCRdb's copy keeps in-frame clones and lacks some. That table is the source of V, J and clone size, and D and trimming were worked out from the DNA. This sample has a few hundred thousand clones; about 90% occur once, and the top ten carry less than 2%. Donors were grouped by their self-reported clinical history. With 3 bases clipped from V and 4 bases from J, the junction kept 5 bases outside the gene matches. This CDR3 has 14 residues. Germline V gives CDR1 KGHSH, CDR2 LQKENI.

The sample consisted of PBMCs or T cells enriched from blood (not recorded which). This clonotype was obtained from a woman aged 30 to 39 who had recovered from COVID-19. The genes are TRBV18 and TRBJ1-2; 7 bases match TRBD1. CDR3 coding DNA: TGTGCCAGCTCACCGCCGACAGGGATCTATGGCTACACCTTC. Its translation is CASSPPTGIYGYTF.